This T cell receptor (beta chain) was found in a study of cytomegalovirus exposure and HLA in healthy donors. Study as a whole: HLA-typed donors were the source of 83 million or so unique TCRs held in an early data release. Study-level points and caveats: In an earlier analysis, in fewer than 700 donors, most V segments appeared productive either ~87% or ~30% of the time. Later on, an analysis tied roughly 17,000 TCR beta sequences to HLA alleles at 0.05 false discovery rate.

Trimming cost V 3 bases and J 9 bases, with 18 bases left between them. The CDR3 length is 15 residues. Germline lookup yields CDR1 KGHSH and CDR2 LQKENI. The study ran its PCR with 60 Vbeta and 13 Jbeta primers. Methods used by the authors: It was a later analysis that counted around 85 million unique TCR beta chains, of which approximately 9.9 million were shared. Here immunoSEQ multiplex PCR was the method, and the copy in TCRdb shows in-frame clones only, minus some. The V and J calls and the clone size are those of that table, but D and trimming were determined from the DNA. The profile shows roughly 160,000 clones, around four fifths of them singletons. In regard to this clone: Its target is not known.

This sequence was found in a woman aged 50 to 60 in good health and CMV-seronegative. Sequenced: PBMCs. V usage is TRBV18 and J usage is TRBJ2-1; a possible D gene is TRBD2 (6 bases). The CDR3 DNA follows: TGTGCCAGCTCACCGAGTATCTCGGAGGGGAGTGAGCAGTTCTTC. Its translation: CASSPSISEGSEQFF.